This TCR beta chain emerged from a study of OX40 agonist ivuxolimab in advanced cancers. Looking at the study overall: Administration of intravenous ivuxolimab to patients occurred every 2 weeks at 0.01 to 10 mg/kg. Whole-study results and caveats: Low normalized T-cell clonal expansion also characterized some of the nonresponders.

Data came from immunoSEQ multiplex PCR; TCRdb stores just in-frame clones and leaves some out. The sample shows approximately 75,000 clones, roughly 90% of them seen only once. Concerning this clone itself: What it binds is not known.

The CDR3 runs 15 residues. The V and J ends lost 1 base and 6 bases respectively, with 10 bases between them. CDR1 and CDR2 (germline): SGHTA, FQGNSA. The gene calls are TRBV7-2 and TRBJ1-6; tentatively, D is TRBD1 (5 bases). The source was CD4+ or CD8+ T cells sorted from blood, collected in a trial of the OX40 agonist ivuxolimab. The receptor comes from an adult with an advanced solid tumor such as melanoma, head and neck, liver or kidney cancer. CDR3 nucleotide sequence: TGTGCCAGCAGCTTAGGCGGGACGGCTAATTCACCCCTCCACTTT. Translated: CASSLGGTANSPLHF.